These T cell receptor beta chains were read from a single sample in a study of T-cell reconstitution after alpha-beta-depleted transplantation in children. Each CDR3 protein is one row after TCRdb ran MiXCR on the PCR reads. The top ten hold about 35% of the sample, which has almost 600,000 distinct CDR3 sequences, 25% to 30% seen once. Sequencing was performed on PBMCs, taken before TCRalphabeta/CD19-depleted stem cell transplant. The receptor set was obtained from a boy in the first two years of life with Wiskott-Aldrich syndrome, due to receive a stem cell transplant. Both conserved end residues are part of each CDR3. A D gene is named only where the DNA matches it firmly. For some rows the clone size is stated as once, few or many, or as a class when expanded; others skip it.

J,D,V,length,size,DNA,CDR3
TRBJ1-6,.,TRBV29-1,13,few,TGCAGCGTCCAAGACAGGAAAGATTCACCCCTCCACTTT,CSVQDRKDSPLHF
TRBJ2-7,TRBD1,TRBV25-1,17,few,TGTGCCAGCACTACAGTGAGGCCAGGGGGCATCGATTACGAGCAGTACTTC,CASTTVRPGGIDYEQYF
TRBJ2-4,TRBD2,TRBV5-6,15,few,TGTGCCAGCAGCGAGAGTTTTAGCGGGAGTTCCATTCAGTACTTC,CASSESFSGSSIQYF
TRBJ2-5,.,TRBV29-1,13,few,TGCAGCGTTGAAGTACGGCTAAAAGAGACCCAGTACTTC,CSVEVRLKETQYF
TRBJ2-1,.,TRBV20-1,15,few,TGCAGTGCTCTAGTTAGCGGCCGCTCCTACAATGAGCAGTTCTTC,CSALVSGRSYNEQFF
TRBJ2-6,TRBD1,TRBV10-3,17,.,TGTGCCATCAGTGACGACAGGGGAAGGTCTGGGGCCAACGTCCTGACTTTC,CAISDDRGRSGANVLTF
TRBJ1-1,.,TRBV6-1,14,.,TGTGCCAGCAGTGACCAGACAGTGAACACTGAAGCTTTCTTT,CASSDQTVNTEAFF
TRBJ2-3,TRBD2,TRBV20-1,15,few,TGCAGTGCTATAAGACTAGCGGGAGGGGGAGATACGCAGTATTTT,CSAIRLAGGGDTQYF
TRBJ2-5,TRBD1,TRBV5-1,15,.,TGCGCCAGCAGTTTATCCGGGACAGCCAAAGAGACCCAGTACTTC,CASSLSGTAKETQYF
TRBJ2-1,TRBD1,TRBV14,17,.,TGTGCCAGCAGCCGACAGGGGTCCGGGAGCTGGGGGAATGAGCAGTTCTTC,CASSRQGSGSWGNEQFF
TRBJ2-1,TRBD1,TRBV4-2,17,few,TGTGCCAGCAGTCGGTACAGGGGGTCTAGCAGATACAATGAGCAGTTCTTC,CASSRYRGSSRYNEQFF
TRBJ2-7,.,TRBV27,14,.,TGTGCCAGCAGTTACAGGGCTGGGGCCTACGAGCAGTACTTC,CASSYRAGAYEQYF
TRBJ1-2,.,TRBV14,15,.,TGTGCCAGCAGCCAAACAGGCTCCGCTAACTATGGCTACACCTTC,CASSQTGSANYGYTF
TRBJ2-7,.,TRBV20-1,13,.,TGCAGTGCTAGGTCTAGCGTCTCCTACGAGCAGTACTTC,CSARSSVSYEQYF
TRBJ2-7,TRBD2,TRBV6-1,16,once,TGTGCCAGCAGCCGAGCCGGGACTAGCGGTTCCTACGAGCAGTACTTC,CASSRAGTSGSYEQYF
TRBJ2-5,.,TRBV20-1,13,.,TGCAGTGCTCCAACTCGACAGAGTGAGACCCAGTACTTC,CSAPTRQSETQYF
TRBJ2-5,.,TRBV5-1,15,.,TGCGCCAGCAGCTTTTCGGACCGTCCGCAAGAGACCCAGTACTTC,CASSFSDRPQETQYF
TRBJ2-7,.,TRBV28,13,.,TGTGCCAGCAGTTTACAACAAATCTACGAGCAGTACTTC,CASSLQQIYEQYF
TRBJ2-1,.,TRBV7-3,15,.,TGTGCCAGCAGCTTAACGGGAGCGGGTTACAATGAGCAGTTCTTC,CASSLTGAGYNEQFF
TRBJ2-3,.,TRBV18,15,.,TGTGCCAGCTCACCGAGCGGAGGGCTCACGGATACGCAGTATTTT,CASSPSGGLTDTQYF
TRBJ2-1,TRBD2,TRBV5-4,16,once,TGTGCCAGCAGCGTGCCGCTAGCGGGAGTACGGAATGAGCAGTTCTTC,CASSVPLAGVRNEQFF
TRBJ2-7,TRBD2,TRBV5-1,16,once,TGCGCCAGCAGCTTGGAGGGGACTAGCAGATCCTACGAGCAGTACTTC,CASSLEGTSRSYEQYF
TRBJ2-6,.,TRBV20-1,14,few,TGCAGTGCTAGAGAGGGGTCCGGGGCCAACGTCCTGACTTTC,CSAREGSGANVLTF
TRBJ1-2,.,TRBV6-1,14,.,TGTGCCAGCATACAGTCCAGGGGCAACTATGGCTACACCTTC,CASIQSRGNYGYTF
TRBJ1-4,TRBD1,TRBV20-1,13,few,TGCAGTGCGCCCGGGACAGTGACCGAAAAACTGTTTTTT,CSAPGTVTEKLFF
TRBJ2-1,.,TRBV5-5,17,few,TGTGCCAGCAGCTTTCAGTCGAGTTTGCGGACCTACAATGAGCAGTTCTTC,CASSFQSSLRTYNEQFF
TRBJ1-1,.,TRBV4-1,17,.,TGCGCCAGCAGCCAAGCAAGTTCGGGACAATCGAACACTGAAGCTTTCTTT,CASSQASSGQSNTEAFF